The 18 T cell receptor beta chains given below trace back to one sample, sequenced in a study of blood T cell repertoires in COVID-19. Assay: immunoSEQ multiplex PCR; the TCRdb copy retains only in-frame clones and omits some. Here the sample spans almost 200,000 clones, approximately 87% being singletons. The sample was peripheral blood. These receptors were obtained from a woman aged 65 to 85 with acute or convalescent COVID-19.

The CDR3 loop is CASRVIGTGNSPLHF. The DNA of the CDR3 is TGTGCCAGCAGAGTTATAGGGACAGGGAATTCACCCCTCCACTTT. The rearrangement uses TRBV6-5 and TRBJ1-6, with 9 bases that match TRBD1. With V trimmed by 6 bases and J by 7 bases, 7 bases remained unmatched. CDR1 and CDR2 from the germline V gene are MNHEY and SVGAGI. The CDR3 is made up of 15 amino acids.

This chain joins TRBV27 and TRBJ2-7; tentatively, D is TRBD1 (6 bases). V lost 7 bases and J lost 7, with 20 bases in between. This CDR3 has 14 amino acids. Germline values: CDR1 MNHEY, CDR2 SMNVEV (reference sequence). CDR3 bases: TGTGCCAGCACCACGACAGGCCCTCTGGGGGAGCAGTACTTC. As protein: CASTTTGPLGEQYF.

The chain uses TRBV18 and TRBJ2-7, with D maybe TRBD1 (6 bases). Trimming removed 3 bases at V and 0 bases at J, with 9 bases between. This CDR3 region has 14 residues. Germline CDR1 KGHSH, CDR2 LQKENI. The CDR3 spells CASSPGTNSYEQYF. In DNA, the CDR3 is TGTGCCAGCTCACCCGGGACAAACTCCTACGAGCAGTACTTC.

The rearrangement links TRBV5-1 to TRBJ2-1, with TRBD2 matching over 10 bases. V lost 3 bases, J lost 2 bases, and 2 bases stayed unmatched. CDR3 length: 15 amino acids. Germline V gene lookup returns CDR1 SGHRS and CDR2 YFSETQ. In nucleotides, the CDR3 is TGCGCCAGCAGCTCCACTAGCGGGGCCTACAATGAGCAGTTCTTC. It encodes CASSSTSGAYNEQFF.

This chain uses TRBV27 with TRBJ2-5; maybe TRBD1 (6 bases). The CDR3 sequence is 16 residues long. V was trimmed by 5 bases and J by 3 bases, leaving 19 bases between them. Germline V gives CDR1 MNHEY, CDR2 SMNVEV (reference sequence). Here the CDR3 reads CASSPLPRDTEETQYF. In DNA form, the CDR3 reads TGTGCCAGCAGTCCTCTACCCCGGGACACCGAAGAGACCCAGTACTTC.

The J gene is TRBJ2-7, the V gene TRBV6-5; maybe TRBD2 (6 bases). Germline loops: CDR1 MNHEY, CDR2 SVGAGI. The ends were cut back, 5 bases at V and 6 bases at J, with 17 bases in the middle. The CDR3 loop spans 14 amino acids. CDR3 bases: TGTGCCAGCAGTCCCCGACTAGATGGACGCGAGCAGTACTTC. The encoded protein is CASSPRLDGREQYF.

The rearrangement links TRBV18 to TRBJ2-7; weak D call: TRBD1 (5 bases). This CDR3 region has 14 residues. Looked up from germline, CDR1 is KGHSH and CDR2 is LQKENI. Trimming shortened V by 4 bases and J by 5 bases, and 15 bases separated the two germline ends. The DNA for the CDR3 is TGTGCCAGCTCACAACTGACAGCTGGAGACGAGCAGTACTTC. Translation: CASSQLTAGDEQYF. The full variable domain, rest sourced from reference TRBV18 and TRBJ2-7, is NAGVMQNPRHLVRRRGQEARLRCSPMKGHSHVYWYRQLPEEGLKFMVYLQKENIIDESGMPKERFSAEFPKEGPSILRIQQVVRGDSAAYFCASSQLTAGDEQYFGPGTRLTVT.

The chain carries TRBV11-2 and TRBJ1-1; 12 bases line up with TRBD1. CDR3 length equals 15 residues. Germline CDR1 SGHAT, CDR2 FQNNGV. After removal of 4 bases from V and 5 bases from J, the junction contained 5 bases not matched to a gene. The CDR3 region has the DNA TGTGCCAGCAGCTCCCGGGACAGGGGGCGAACTGAAGCTTTCTTT. Protein: CASSSRDRGRTEAFF.

The chain links TRBV5-5 to TRBJ1-1, with 7 positions matching TRBD1. The CDR3 runs 13 residues. Germline V gene sequence: CDR1 SGHKS, CDR2 YYEKEE (reference sequence). Losses at the gene ends were 4 bases for V and 5 bases for J; bases not matched to a gene: 5. CDR3 DNA: TGTGCCAGCAGCCTGACAGGGAATACTGAAGCTTTCTTT. Protein: CASSLTGNTEAFF.

This clone is a singleton in its sample. V and J are TRBV6-5 and TRBJ2-1; D possibly corresponds to TRBD2 (5 bases). Germline-derived CDR1 and CDR2 are MNHEY and SVGAGI. V lost 11 bases to trimming and J lost 12 bases, with 17 bases between them. The CDR3 contains 11 residues. Here the CDR3 reads CAGGTAQAQFF. CDR3 coding DNA: TGTGCCGGAGGCACTGCGCAAGCGCAGTTCTTC.

This clone occurred a few times. In DNA, the CDR3 is TGTGCCAGCAGCTTAGATCCAGGGGGCTACGAGCAGTACTTC. Translated, it gives CASSLDPGGYEQYF. The chain recombines TRBV7-2 with TRBJ2-7, with 7 bases matching TRBD1. Germline loops: CDR1 SGHTA, CDR2 FQGNSA. V shed 1 base and J 3 bases; nucleotides not matched to a gene: 3. The length of the CDR3 is 14 residues.

The chain links TRBV9 to TRBJ1-3, with D maybe TRBD1 (5 bases). The CDR3 contains 15 residues. Germline-derived CDR1 and CDR2 are SGDLS and YYNGEE. V lost 0 bases and J lost 4, with 11 bases in between. The DNA of the CDR3 is TGTGCCAGCAGCGTAGCGTCAGGGAACGGAAACACCATATATTTT. Its translation: CASSVASGNGNTIYF.

As DNA, the CDR3 is TGTGCCAGCAGCCAAGATCGAAATGGGGGCGGGAGCTACGAGCAGTACTTC. Translated, it gives CASSQDRNGGGSYEQYF. J is TRBJ2-7 and V is TRBV4-2; D perhaps matches TRBD2 (7 bases). The CDR3 is made up of 17 amino acids. Trimming left V 0 bases short and J 3 bases short, with 18 bases between. The V gene's germline CDR1 is LGHNA and CDR2 YNFKEQ.

The genes are TRBV5-5 and TRBJ1-5; D is ambiguous. The germline gives CDR1 SGHKS, CDR2 YYEKEE (reference sequence). Trimming cost V 5 bases and J 4 bases, with 16 bases left between them. This CDR3 has 15 amino acids. CDR3 bases: TGTGCCAGCAGGTACACCCTCCAACCAAATCAGCCCCAGCATTTT. Translating it yields CASRYTLQPNQPQHF.

This clone was observed a handful of times. The CDR3 DNA follows: TGTGCCAGCAGCCAGACAGGGACAGATACGCAGTATTTT. The encoded protein is CASSQTGTDTQYF. The rearrangement joins TRBV7-3 to TRBJ2-3; 7 positions agree with TRBD1. The germline V gene encodes CDR1 SGHTA and CDR2 FQGTGA. Trimming cost V 5 bases and J 3 bases; bases outside gene matches: 2. CDR3 size: 13 residues.

The chain has TRBV2 and TRBJ1-5, with 9 bases fitting TRBD1. From germline, CDR1 is SNHLY and CDR2 FYNNEI. The ends lost 6 bases at V and 4 bases at J; junction bases unmatched: 4. The CDR3 covers 14 residues. The CDR3 sequence is CASRTGTGNQPQHF. The CDR3 region has the DNA TGTGCCAGCAGAACCGGGACAGGGAATCAGCCCCAGCATTTT.

The chain couples TRBV7-3 to TRBJ1-5; 9 bases line up with TRBD1. Germline CDR1 reads SGHTA; CDR2 reads FQGTGA. This CDR3 is 13 amino acids long. V lost 5 bases and J lost 5; bases outside the gene matches: 1. CDR3 in DNA: TGTGCCAGCAGCCGGGACAGGGATCAGCCCCAGCATTTT. Translation gives CASSRDRDQPQHF.

This clone was found once. The chain couples TRBV2 to TRBJ2-7; 11 bases are shared with TRBD1. The CDR3 has 15 residues. V was pared by 4 bases and J by 3 bases, with 5 bases of the junction left unmatched. Germline-derived CDR1 and CDR2 are SNHLY and FYNNEI. The DNA of the CDR3 is TGTGCCAGCAGTGGCAGGGACAGGGGGGTCTACGAGCAGTACTTC. Amino acids: CASSGRDRGVYEQYF.